These T cell receptor beta chains were read from a single sample in a study of blood T cell repertoires in COVID-19. Using immunoSEQ multiplex PCR, the repertoire was profiled, and TCRdb retains in-frame clones only, with some absent. Here the sample spans under 150,000 clones, 70% to 90% being singletons. Input material: peripheral blood. The receptors derive from a woman aged 55-70 years with COVID-19, enrolled during active disease. CDR3s include the opening cysteine and the closing phenylalanine or tryptophan. A D gene is named only where the DNA matches it firmly. Only some rows state a clone size, as once, few, many or a class for expanded clones.

J	size	D	V	length	CDR3	DNA
TRBJ2-3	NA	TRBD2	TRBV30	17	CAWNGLAGGPGTDTQYF	TGTGCCTGGAACGGACTAGCGGGGGGGCCGGGCACAGATACGCAGTATTTT
TRBJ2-7	NA	NA	TRBV29-1	13	CSVEVSQAYEQYF	TGCAGCGTTGAAGTTTCACAGGCCTACGAGCAGTACTTC
TRBJ1-2	once	TRBD1	TRBV5-5	15	CASSLDRGRFLGYTF	TGTGCCAGCAGCTTAGACAGGGGGCGGTTTTTGGGCTACACCTTC
TRBJ2-2	NA	NA	TRBV11-2	17	CASSLDRRGYGTGELFF	TGTGCCAGCAGCTTAGATCGAAGAGGGTATGGCACCGGGGAGCTGTTTTTT
TRBJ1-1	once	TRBD1	TRBV12-5	13	CASGTQGGTEAFF	TGTGCTAGTGGAACACAGGGGGGCACTGAAGCTTTCTTT
TRBJ2-1	NA	TRBD1	TRBV27	15	CASRTQGAAINEQFF	TGTGCCAGCAGAACTCAGGGGGCGGCTATCAATGAGCAGTTCTTC
TRBJ1-2	once	NA	TRBV7-3	15	CASSLRGGPNYGYTF	TGTGCCAGCAGCCTAAGGGGGGGACCTAACTATGGCTACACCTTC
TRBJ2-5	NA	NA	TRBV5-1	11	CASRAEETQYF	TGCGCCAGCAGGGCGGAAGAGACCCAGTACTTC
TRBJ2-2	NA	TRBD1	TRBV7-8	16	CASSLVRGRNTGELFF	TGTGCCAGCAGCTTAGTAAGGGGGCGGAACACCGGGGAGCTGTTTTTT
TRBJ2-7	NA	NA	TRBV7-2	13	CASSARGTYEQYF	TGTGCCAGCAGCGCACGAGGAACCTACGAGCAGTACTTC
TRBJ2-3	NA	TRBD2	TRBV4-3	17	CASSPRGVSSSTDTQYF	TGCGCCAGCAGCCCGCGGGGGGTCTCTAGTAGCACAGATACGCAGTATTTT
TRBJ2-2	NA	TRBD2	TRBV6-2/TRBV6-3	16	CASSPNRGGGTGELFF	TGTGCCAGCAGCCCCAATCGGGGGGGCGGCACCGGGGAGCTGTTTTTT
TRBJ1-2	NA	NA	TRBV19	15	CTSSMTVAANYGYTF	TGTACCAGTAGTATGACAGTGGCGGCTAACTATGGCTACACCTTC
TRBJ2-7	once	NA	TRBV5-1	20	CASSFFEGEGIGRRFDGQYF	TGCGCCAGCAGCTTCTTCGAGGGGGAGGGGATTGGGCGTCGTTTCGACGGGCAGTACTTC
TRBJ2-1	NA	TRBD2	TRBV7-8	19	CASSPIRASGGAKDNEQFF	TGTGCCAGCAGCCCCATACGTGCTAGCGGGGGGGCCAAGGACAATGAGCAGTTCTTC
TRBJ1-2	few	NA	TRBV4-1	16	CASSQEFAGLNYGYTF	TGCGCCAGCAGCCAAGAGTTCGCAGGCTTAAACTATGGCTACACCTTC
TRBJ1-1	NA	NA	TRBV3-1/TRBV3-2	14	CASSQGPGKTEAFF	TGTGCCAGCAGCCAGGGCCCGGGGAAAACTGAAGCTTTCTTT
TRBJ2-4	NA	TRBD1	TRBV30	14	CACGTELAKNIQYF	TGTGCCTGCGGGACAGAACTAGCCAAAAACATTCAGTACTTC